This T cell receptor (beta chain) is drawn from a study of human T cells and chemical hapten exposure. Time point here: patch test 2, 6 weeks after DPC sensitization. Treatment meaning: therapeutic diphenylcyclopropenone sensitization with weekly scalp DPC. Germline CDR1 is MDHEN and CDR2 is SYDVKM. The CDR3 is 20 amino acids. Trimming removed 3 bases at V and 0 bases at J, with 24 bases between. Each CDR3 protein gets one entry after TCRdb re-called the RACE reads with MiXCR. This sample has 100,000 or so distinct CDR3 sequences, with over 7.5% found just once. This clonotype occurred many times. The chain is built from TRBV28 and TRBJ1-5, with D tentatively TRBD1 (5 bases). The clonotype comes from a woman in her thirties or forties with alopecia areata. Some clones in this sample may be carry-over from other donors' samples. Here the sequenced sample was whole blood, taken in connection with sensitization to the hapten diphenylcyclopropenone (DPC). The CDR3 region is CASSFAPRGYNNYSNQPQHF. The CDR3 DNA reads TGTGCCAGCAGTTTTGCACCGCGGGGCTACAACAACTATAGCAATCAGCCCCAGCATTTT.